This T cell receptor beta chain was sequenced for a study of T cells in narcolepsy. Study details: Donors had narcolepsy type 1 or type 2, or were healthy controls.

Here immunoSEQ multiplex PCR was the method, and the copy in TCRdb shows in-frame clones only, minus some. This sample has 25,000 to 30,000 clones; about 83% occur once, and the top ten carry around 0.91%. As regards this clone: Its antigen is not identified.

Overall study findings and caveats: Autoreactive HCRT-specific and TRIB2-specific clonotypes were marked in same-patient CSF-versus-blood CD4+ comparisons.

The V and J ends lost 5 bases and 4 bases, in that order; junction bases with no gene match: 8. Germline values: CDR1 SGHAT, CDR2 FQDESV (reference sequence). The CDR3 has 15 amino acids. The J gene is TRBJ2-1, the V gene TRBV11-1, with 7 bases identical to TRBD1. Sequenced material: CD45RA- memory CD4+ T cells from PBMCs. The receptor comes from a human donor with narcolepsy. DNA of the CDR3: TGTGCCAGCAGCGCCCGGGACAGAATATACAATGAGCAGTTCTTC. Encoded protein: CASSARDRIYNEQFF.